Ten or more counts support the clone carrying this TCR beta chain. Its antigen is undetermined. This sample stems from a study of CD8 T cells in ankylosing spondylitis. Notes on the study in general: For ankylosing spondylitis blood, a TCR beta motif of under 10 highly homologous variants appeared characteristic. Disease-associated clones were reportedly significantly overrepresented in matched ankylosing spondylitis synovial fluid.

In TCRdb, the 5' RACE reads were re-called with MiXCR into one record per CDR3 protein. The data contain 380,000 or so distinct CDR3 sequences, around 20% of them singletons. Per the germline V gene, CDR1 is LGHNA and CDR2 is YNFKEQ. The CDR3 contains 15 residues. Germline trimming cut 0 bases from V and 0 bases from J; bases unmatched to any gene: 1. This chain uses TRBV4-2 with TRBJ2-5; 7 bases agree with TRBD1. The source of this sequence is a male donor with ankylosing spondylitis or in good health (not recorded which). The sequenced sample was blood, either unsorted or a sorted T cell fraction (not recorded which). The CDR3 region is CASSQDTGDQETQYF. CDR3 nucleotides: TGTGCCAGCAGCCAAGACACAGGGGACCAAGAGACCCAGTACTTC.